These 24 T cell receptor beta chains share one sample of origin, sequenced in a study of vaccination and CD4 T cells after COVID-19. Noted treatment: roughly ten-day PBMC culture with coronavirus spike peptide pools or control peptides (ViraFEST assay). Scientists ran DNA taken from cultured CD4+ T cells through the Oncomine TCR Beta short-read assay for sequencing. TCRdb passed the PCR reads through MiXCR, listing each CDR3 protein once. This table holds around 19,000 distinct CDR3 sequences, around 80% found once. Their antigens remain unidentified. This specimen was CD4+ T cells from blood, cultured in vitro, taken after SARS-CoV-2 vaccination. Every receptor here comes from a human donor who received a COVID-19 vaccine.

The V call is TRBV6-1, the J call TRBJ1-2; D gene uncertain. CDR1 and CDR2 (germline): MNHNS, SASEGT. V lost 4 bases and J 8 bases, leaving 20 bases between the germline ends. The CDR3 sequence is 15 residues long. The CDR3 loop is CASSVGPNKAVGYTF. CDR3 nucleotide sequence: TGTGCCAGCAGTGTAGGACCGAACAAGGCGGTCGGCTACACCTTC.

The gene calls are TRBV20-1 and TRBJ2-7; D is possibly TRBD2 (6 bases). Trimming took off 6 bases at V and 2 bases at J, with 14 bases between the two ends. The CDR3 extends over 13 amino acids. The germline V gene has CDR1 DFQATT and CDR2 SNEGSKA (reference sequence). CDR3 DNA: TGCAGTGCCGGGACTCCCCCTACCTACGAGCAGTACTTC. It codes for CSAGTPPTYEQYF.

This sequence joins TRBV6-1 and TRBJ1-1; no reliable D call. V lost 6 bases and J 6 bases, leaving 14 bases between the germline ends. The CDR3 consists of 13 residues. Per germline, CDR1 MNHNS and CDR2 SASEGT. The CDR3 DNA sequence: TGTGCCAGCAGGGGCAGAGCCTTACCTGAAGCTTTCTTT. This sequence encodes CASRGRALPEAFF.

The rearrangement uses TRBV20-1 and TRBJ1-2; D unclear. V lost 3 bases and J lost 5, with 13 bases in between. The CDR3 runs to 13 residues. Germline V lookup: CDR1 DFQATT, CDR2 SNEGSKA (reference sequence). CDR3 protein: CSASQSALYGYTF. In nucleotides, the CDR3 is TGCAGTGCTAGTCAATCGGCTTTATATGGCTACACCTTC.

This chain links TRBV20-1 with TRBJ1-6, with D possibly being TRBD1 (5 bases). Between the trimmed V and J ends, which lost 2 bases and 6 bases, there was a span of 8 bases. This CDR3 is 13 amino acids long. Germline V lookup: CDR1 DFQATT, CDR2 SNEGSKA (reference sequence). CDR3 sequence reads: CSARQGSNSPLHF. CDR3 sequence (DNA): TGCAGTGCTAGACAGGGAAGTAATTCACCCCTCCACTTT.

In DNA, the CDR3 is TGTGCCAGCAGCTTGGTCGGGTCACTCGGTCAAGAGACCCAGTACTTC. This encodes CASSLVGSLGQETQYF. This chain connects TRBV7-3 to TRBJ2-5; D gene unclear. V lost 3 bases and J 2 bases, leaving 16 bases between the germline ends. Germline CDR1 reads SGHTA; CDR2 reads FQGTGA. The CDR3 loop spans 16 amino acids.

The chain recombines TRBV18 with TRBJ1-2; D is undetermined. V lost 3 bases, J lost 4 bases, and 21 bases lay in between. The germline V gene encodes CDR1 KGHSH and CDR2 LQKENI. The CDR3 covers 17 residues. The CDR3 here is CASSPLSGGPPGYGYTF. The CDR3 region has the DNA TGTGCCAGCTCACCCCTTTCAGGAGGCCCCCCTGGCTATGGCTACACCTTC.

The rearrangement uses TRBV11-3 and TRBJ2-5, with D perhaps matching TRBD1 (6 bases). V lost 7 bases, J lost 3 bases, and 9 bases lay in between. Per germline, CDR1 SGHNT and CDR2 YENEEA. This CDR3 region has 12 residues. The CDR3 sequence is CASTSGEETQYF. CDR3 in DNA: TGTGCCAGCACCTCAGGGGAAGAGACCCAGTACTTC.

The CDR3 DNA sequence: TGTGCCAGTAGTATAGTGGGACTAAGGGGCACTGAAGCTTTCTTT. It specifies CASSIVGLRGTEAFF. This chain links TRBV19 with TRBJ1-1; the D gene is possibly TRBD1 (5 bases). V shed 1 base and J shed 4 bases, with 13 bases lying between them. Germline V gives CDR1 LNHDA, CDR2 SQIVND (reference sequence). This CDR3 has 15 residues.

The rearrangement links TRBV5-4 to TRBJ2-3, with TRBD2 matching over 10 bases. The CDR3 loop spans 16 amino acids. Germline V gene data show CDR1 as SGHNT and CDR2 as YYREEE (reference sequence). The trim removed 0 bases at V and 4 bases at J, leaving 5 bases unmatched. The CDR3 DNA reads as TGTGCCAGCAGCTTGGATAGACTAGCGGGCCCAGATACGCAGTATTTT. Its translation: CASSLDRLAGPDTQYF.

The rearrangement links TRBV4-1 to TRBJ1-2; perhaps TRBD1 as D (5 bases). This CDR3 is 15 amino acids long. Between the trimmed V and J ends, which lost 0 bases and 2 bases, there was a span of 10 bases. Looked up from germline, CDR1 is MGHRA and CDR2 is YSYEKL. The CDR3 protein is CASSQDPGGNYGYTF. The CDR3 DNA follows: TGCGCCAGCAGCCAAGATCCGGGGGGAAACTATGGCTACACCTTC.

The chain carries TRBV2 and TRBJ1-1, with D possibly being TRBD1 (5 bases). CDR3 length: 14 amino acids. The V end was cut by 4 bases, the J end by 4 bases, with 13 bases between. Germline CDR1 and CDR2: SNHLY and FYNNEI. The CDR3, as DNA: TGTGCCAGCAGTGGTCCAGGGAAGGGCACTGAAGCTTTCTTT. Residues: CASSGPGKGTEAFF. The entire variable domain, with the rest obtained from reference TRBV2 and TRBJ1-1, is as follows: EPEVTQTPSHQVTQMGQEVILRCVPISNHLYFYWYRQILGQKVEFLVSFYNNEISEKSEIFDDQFSVERPDGSNFTLKIRSTKLEDSAMYFCASSGPGKGTEAFFGQGTRLTVV.

This sequence joins TRBV30 and TRBJ2-7; unclear D gene. The CDR3 totals 12 residues. Trimming took off 0 bases at V and 6 bases at J, with 9 bases between the two ends. Germline assignment: CDR1 GTSNPN and CDR2 SVGIG (reference sequence). CDR3 DNA: TGTGCCTGGAGTGTACATGTTGTCGAGCAGTACTTC. Amino acid sequence: CAWSVHVVEQYF.

V and J are TRBV20-1 and TRBJ1-4; TRBD1 aligns across 12 bases. V dropped 2 bases and J dropped 7; count of bases not matched to a gene: 17. The CDR3 has 19 residues. Germline CDR1 DFQATT, CDR2 SNEGSKA (reference sequence). The CDR3: CSARPVTGTGGFFGEKLFF. CDR3 nucleotide sequence: TGCAGTGCTAGACCGGTCACCGGGACAGGGGGCTTTTTCGGTGAAAAACTGTTTTTT.

V gene TRBV10-3 combines with J gene TRBJ2-3, with D hard to call. Trimming took 6 bases from V and 1 from J, leaving 8 bases between them. This CDR3 is 13 amino acids long. Germline V gives CDR1 ENHRY, CDR2 SYGVKD. CDR3 coding DNA: TGTGCCATCAGGGGTCTGGGCACAGATACGCAGTATTTT. It is translated as CAIRGLGTDTQYF.

This clonotype is deemed medium-sized. This rearrangement joins TRBV6-1 to TRBJ1-2; D is undetermined. V was cut by 7 bases and J by 3 bases, with 6 bases left in between. From germline, CDR1 is MNHNS and CDR2 SASEGT. This CDR3 is built from 11 residues. The CDR3 region is CASTEYYGYTF. In DNA form, the CDR3 reads TGTGCCAGCACAGAATACTATGGCTACACCTTC.

CDR3 residues: CASSHRGGGEKLFF. The DNA for the CDR3 is TGTGCCAGCAGTCACAGGGGCGGGGGTGAAAAACTGTTTTTT. The gene calls are TRBV6-1 and TRBJ1-4; 7 positions agree with TRBD1. Germline lookup yields CDR1 MNHNS and CDR2 SASEGT. Losses at the gene ends were 5 bases for V and 7 bases for J; bases not matched to a gene: 7. The length of the CDR3 is 14 residues.

The V call is TRBV20-1, the J call TRBJ2-5, with 8 bases matching TRBD1. The V and J ends lost 1 base and 2 bases, in that order; junction bases with no gene match: 3. Looked up from germline, CDR1 is DFQATT and CDR2 is SNEGSKA (reference sequence). The CDR3 totals 14 residues. The CDR3 protein is CSARGTGGQETQYF. The CDR3 region has the DNA TGCAGTGCTAGAGGTACAGGGGGACAAGAGACCCAGTACTTC.

The V gene is TRBV19, the J gene TRBJ1-2; tentative D call: TRBD1 (5 bases). Germline V CDR1 and CDR2: LNHDA, SQIVND (reference sequence). The CDR3 spans 16 residues. V lost 2 bases and J 10 bases, leaving 23 bases between the germline ends. The CDR3 DNA follows: TGTGCCAGTAGTATACCCCCATATGGCAGGGCCGGAGTCTACACCTTC. Amino acid sequence: CASSIPPYGRAGVYTF.

The CDR3 loop is CASSVKETQYF. The CDR3 bases are TGTGCCAGCAGCGTGAAAGAGACCCAGTACTTC. The chain carries TRBV2 and TRBJ2-5; no clear D. V was trimmed by 6 bases and J by 3 bases, leaving 5 bases between them. Looked up from germline, CDR1 is SNHLY and CDR2 is FYNNEI. The CDR3 spans 11 residues.

The rearrangement uses TRBV20-1 and TRBJ1-6; the D gene is possibly TRBD1 (6 bases). The V gene lost 3 bases and the J gene lost 10 bases, with 22 bases spanning the gap. The CDR3 is 16 amino acids. The V gene's germline CDR1 is DFQATT and CDR2 SNEGSKA (reference sequence). As DNA, the CDR3 is TGCAGTGCTAGCGAATACGGGACACGTCTATGGTCACCCCTCCACTTT. Protein product: CSASEYGTRLWSPLHF.

The rearrangement links TRBV2 to TRBJ1-2; no reliable D call. The V end was cut by 2 bases, the J end by 2 bases, with 9 bases between. Germline V CDR1 and CDR2: SNHLY, FYNNEI. CDR3 length equals 14 residues. CDR3 protein: CASSETGGNYGYTF. CDR3 in DNA: TGTGCCAGCAGTGAAACGGGCGGGAACTATGGCTACACCTTC.

This chain connects TRBV20-1 to TRBJ1-6; 9 bases map to TRBD1. Germline CDR1 DFQATT, CDR2 SNEGSKA (reference sequence). This CDR3 is 16 amino acids long. The J segment lost 9 bases and the V segment lost 3 bases, leaving 12 bases of the junction unmatched. The CDR3: CSARGTGTELISPLHF. DNA of the CDR3: TGCAGTGCTAGGGGGACAGGGACGGAACTCATTTCACCCCTCCACTTT.

This clonotype appeared a few times. The J gene is TRBJ1-3, the V gene TRBV20-1; no reliable D call. V shed 6 bases and J shed 0 bases, with 12 bases lying between them. The CDR3 sequence is 14 residues long. The V gene's germline CDR1 is DFQATT and CDR2 SNEGSKA (reference sequence). The CDR3 reads CSASSSVSGNTIYF. CDR3 coding DNA: TGCAGTGCCAGCTCGTCCGTCTCTGGAAACACCATATATTTT.